These 2 T cell receptor beta chains came from one sample sequenced in a study of tumor T cells in aggressive B-cell lymphoma. Sequenced by immunoSEQ multiplex PCR; TCRdb stores in-frame clones only, minus some. The top ten hold about a sixth of the sample, which has approximately 3,100 clones, roughly 82% seen once. The sequenced sample was tumor tissue. Every receptor here comes from an adult with diffuse large B cell lymphoma.

The chain couples TRBV4-1 to TRBJ1-1; no clear D. V was pared by 1 base and J by 1 base, with 7 bases between. Germline CDR1 is MGHRA and CDR2 is YSYEKL. CDR3 size: 14 residues. In nucleotides, the CDR3 is TGCGCCAGCAGCCAAGGTTTCAGGAACACTGAAGCTTTCTTT. It yields the protein CASSQGFRNTEAFF.

The chain uses TRBV7-9 and TRBJ1-5, with 10 bases matching TRBD1. Germline CDR1 and CDR2: SEHNR and FQNEAQ (reference sequence). Germline trimming cut 5 bases from V and 4 bases from J; bases unmatched to any gene: 11. This CDR3 is 17 amino acids long. The CDR3 is CASSPRTGGDPNQPQHF. The CDR3 DNA sequence: TGTGCCAGCAGCCCGAGGACAGGGGGAGACCCGAATCAGCCCCAGCATTTT.